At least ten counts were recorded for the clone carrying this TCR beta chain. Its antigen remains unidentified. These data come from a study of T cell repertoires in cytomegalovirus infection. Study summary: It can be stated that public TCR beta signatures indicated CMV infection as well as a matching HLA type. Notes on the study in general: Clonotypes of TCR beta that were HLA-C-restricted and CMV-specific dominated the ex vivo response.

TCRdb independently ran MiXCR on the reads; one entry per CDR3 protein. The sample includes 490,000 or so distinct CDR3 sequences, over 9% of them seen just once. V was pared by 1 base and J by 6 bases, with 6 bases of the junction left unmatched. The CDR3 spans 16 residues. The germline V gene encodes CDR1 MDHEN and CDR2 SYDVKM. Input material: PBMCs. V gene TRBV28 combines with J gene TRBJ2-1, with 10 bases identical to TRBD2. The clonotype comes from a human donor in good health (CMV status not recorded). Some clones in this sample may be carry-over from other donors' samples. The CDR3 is CASSLSLLAGPNEQFF. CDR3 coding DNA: TGTGCCAGCAGTTTATCGCTACTAGCGGGACCCAATGAGCAGTTCTTC.